These 14 T cell receptor beta chains originate from one sample sequenced in a study of shared clonotypes between healthy human individuals. Produced via immunoSEQ multiplex PCR; TCRdb's table is partial and in-frame only. The data hold some 700,000 clones, with 90% observed a single time. The sequencing sample was made of memory CD8+ T cells from PBMCs. The subset denotes: CD45RO+ cells pooled with CCR7-negative TemRA cells. These receptors were taken from a man aged 18-30 years in good health. Some clones in this sample may be carry-over from other donors' samples.

In this sample, this clone turned up a few times. The chain recombines TRBV11-2 with TRBJ1-1; a weak D match, TRBD1 (5 bases). Germline CDR1 reads SGHAT; CDR2 reads FQNNGV. V lost 5 bases and J lost 5, with 15 bases in between. The CDR3 is 14 amino acids. DNA of the CDR3: TGTGCCAGCAGCACGCAGGGATTCTGGACTGAAGCTTTCTTT. Translated, it gives CASSTQGFWTEAFF.

The CDR3 nucleotides read TGTGCCAGCAGTTTGTTTGTCGGTCCCTCCTACAATGAGCAGTTCTTC. This gives the protein CASSLFVGPSYNEQFF. The chain recombines TRBV27 with TRBJ2-1, with D unresolved. In germline, CDR1 is MNHEY, CDR2 SMNVEV (reference sequence). The ends were cut back, 3 bases at V and 0 bases at J, with 12 bases in the middle. CDR3 length: 16 residues.

The chain has TRBV28 and TRBJ2-7, with D uncertain. The germline V gene has CDR1 MDHEN and CDR2 SYDVKM. Trimming left V 8 bases short and J 3 bases short, with 5 bases between. The CDR3 is made up of 10 amino acids. The chain's CDR3 is CASRSYEQYF. CDR3 bases: TGTGCCAGCCGAAGCTACGAGCAGTACTTC.

The rearrangement uses TRBV19 and TRBJ2-3; tentative D call: TRBD2 (6 bases). Germline V CDR1 and CDR2: LNHDA, SQIVND (reference sequence). CDR3 size: 17 residues. Trimming shortened V by 5 bases and J by 4 bases, and 22 bases separated the two germline ends. CDR3 loop: CASSPYPGLGRADTQYF. The CDR3 coding sequence is TGTGCCAGTAGTCCATATCCGGGACTGGGGCGCGCAGATACGCAGTATTTT. The variable domain in full, with the rest retrieved from reference TRBV19 and TRBJ2-3, is DGGITQSPKYLFRKEGQNVTLSCEQNLNHDAMYWYRQDPGQGLRLIYYSQIVNDFQKGDIAEGYSVSREKKESFPLTVTSAQKNPTAFYLCASSPYPGLGRADTQYFGPGTRLTVL.

The chain carries TRBV10-3 and TRBJ2-7; 10 positions match TRBD2. The CDR3 runs to 19 residues. Trimming took 5 bases from V and 4 from J; bases not matched to a gene: 20. Germline V CDR1 and CDR2: ENHRY, SYGVKD. The CDR3 reads CAISITGLATRGGFYEQYF. DNA for the CDR3: TGTGCCATCAGTATCACGGGACTAGCGACCCGAGGAGGTTTTTACGAGCAGTACTTC.

The count of this clone is one. V gene TRBV7-6 combines with J gene TRBJ2-5; tentative D call: TRBD1 (5 bases). CDR1 is SGHVS and CDR2 is FNYEAQ in the germline V gene. Trimming pared 1 base from V and 0 bases from J, leaving 9 bases between. CDR3 length: 15 amino acids. The CDR3 DNA is TGTGCCAGCAGCTTAGGACAGAGGTACCAAGAGACCCAGTACTTC. Amino acid sequence: CASSLGQRYQETQYF.

This rearrangement joins TRBV15 to TRBJ2-6, with TRBD1 matching over 10 bases. V was clipped by 5 bases and J by 0 bases; unmatched bases: 7. The germline V gene encodes CDR1 LNHNV and CDR2 YYDKDF (reference sequence). The CDR3 loop spans 18 amino acids. DNA of the CDR3: TGTGCCACCAGCCGAGGACAGGGGGGCCTCTCTGGGGCCAACGTCCTGACTTTC. Amino acids: CATSRGQGGLSGANVLTF.

This chain uses TRBV27 with TRBJ2-5, with 7 positions matching TRBD1. This CDR3 is 13 amino acids long. V shed 4 bases and J 3 bases; nucleotides not matched to a gene: 2. Germline CDR1 MNHEY, CDR2 SMNVEV (reference sequence). The chain's CDR3 is CASSWDSEETQYF. As DNA, the CDR3 is TGTGCCAGCAGTTGGGACAGTGAAGAGACCCAGTACTTC.

V gene TRBV7-9 combines with J gene TRBJ2-1; D is unclear. The CDR3 sequence is 18 residues long. V lost 3 bases and J 5 bases, leaving 23 bases between the germline ends. Germline V gene sequence: CDR1 SEHNR, CDR2 FQNEAQ (reference sequence). This CDR3 reads CASSFVQPEGYIHNEQFF. CDR3 bases: TGTGCCAGCAGCTTCGTTCAGCCTGAAGGTTATATTCACAATGAGCAGTTCTTC.

In its sample, this clone was seen a few times. The rearrangement uses TRBV28 and TRBJ1-5; tentatively, D is TRBD1 (6 bases). The CDR3 has 14 amino acids. Trimming took 5 bases from V and 5 from J, leaving 13 bases between them. Germline assignment: CDR1 MDHEN and CDR2 SYDVKM. CDR3 nucleotide sequence: TGTGCCAGCAGTGGGACAATGGACGATCAGCCCCAGCATTTT. The encoded protein is CASSGTMDDQPQHF. Complete variable domain (other parts from reference TRBV28 and TRBJ1-5): DVKVTQSSRYLVKRTGEKVFLECVQDMDHENMFWYRQDPGLGLRLIYFSYDVKMKEKGDIPEGYSVSREKKERFSLILESASTNQTSMYLCASSGTMDDQPQHFGDGTRLSIL.

There are a few counts of this clone. This chain connects TRBV5-4 to TRBJ1-1; D gene unclear. The ends were cut back, 5 bases at V and 6 bases at J, with 11 bases in the middle. CDR1 and CDR2 from the germline V gene are SGHNT and YYREEE (reference sequence). This CDR3 has 12 residues. In nucleotides, the CDR3 is TGTGCCAGCAGGGCAGGCCTCGCTGAAGCTTTCTTT. Amino acids: CASRAGLAEAFF.

In this sample, this clone turned up a few times. J is TRBJ2-3 and V is TRBV6-5, with TRBD2 as a possible D gene (5 bases). The CDR3 has 16 residues. Looked up from germline, CDR1 is MNHEY and CDR2 is SVGAGI. V lost 1 base and J 0 bases, leaving 11 bases between the germline ends. The CDR3 nucleotides read TGTGCCAGCAGTTACTTTACCGGCGGGAGCACAGATACGCAGTATTTT. Its protein product is CASSYFTGGSTDTQYF.

This chain links TRBV28 with TRBJ2-1, with 8 bases identical to TRBD2. With V trimmed by 2 bases and J by 2 bases, 11 bases remained unmatched. This CDR3 spans 18 amino acids. In germline, CDR1 is MDHEN, CDR2 SYDVKM. This CDR3 reads CASSLRTEREWPYNEQFF. The CDR3 DNA sequence: TGTGCCAGCAGTTTACGAACCGAGCGGGAGTGGCCCTACAATGAGCAGTTCTTC.

The rearrangement links TRBV2 to TRBJ2-3; D possibly matches TRBD1 or TRBD2 (5 bases each). The CDR3 covers 15 residues. The germline CDR1 and CDR2 sequences are SNHLY and FYNNEI. Trimming cost V 0 bases and J 0 bases, with 7 bases left between them. CDR3 bases: TGTGCCAGCAGTGAAGCGGGGGACAGCACAGATACGCAGTATTTT. As protein: CASSEAGDSTDTQYF.